Below, 9 T cell receptor beta chains from the same sample are listed, as sequenced in a study of blood T cells in healthy people across ages. The use of a sample-barcoded 5' primer and a J-beta primer mix characterized a second PCR of about 7 to 12 cycles. TCRdb passed the 5' RACE reads through MiXCR, listing each CDR3 protein once. The table lists around 900,000 distinct CDR3 sequences, under 35% of them singletons, with roughly 17% in the top ten. The sample taken for sequencing was blood. All receptors come from a woman of 80 years or more in good health.

V gene TRBV4-2 combines with J gene TRBJ2-2, with a tentative D call TRBD2 (6 bases). The V gene lost 4 bases and the J gene lost 1 base, with 10 bases spanning the gap. Germline lookup yields CDR1 LGHNA and CDR2 YNFKEQ. The CDR3 loop spans 15 amino acids. CDR3 loop: CASSPSVRNTGELFF. As DNA, the CDR3 is TGTGCCAGCAGCCCTAGCGTGAGGAACACCGGGGAGCTGTTTTTT.

This clonotype was counted at least ten times. Its ends do not fully match the called genes, so a read error is possible. This sequence joins TRBV7-2 and TRBJ1-2; 9 bases agree with TRBD1. From germline, CDR1 is SGHTA and CDR2 FQGNSA. This CDR3 contains 14 residues. The CDR3 sequence is CASSLGQGLYGYTF. CDR3 DNA sequence: TGCGCCAGCAGCTTGGGACAGGGCCTCTATGGCTACACCTTC.

The rearrangement links TRBV7-2 to TRBJ1-5; D is undetermined. The CDR3 covers 14 residues. The germline gives CDR1 SGHTA, CDR2 FQGNSA. Trimming removed 1 base at V and 4 bases at J, with 8 bases between. CDR3 DNA: TGTGCCAGCAGCTTAGAGGCCCCTAATCAGCCCCAGCATTTT. Translating it yields CASSLEAPNQPQHF.

With respect to this clonotype: Given a much more abundant clone one base away, this may be a read error. The chain links TRBV3-1 to TRBJ2-7; 8 positions match TRBD1. The last part of the DNA fits TRBJ2-5 better; the J call may be wrong. Per germline, CDR1 LGHDT and CDR2 YNNKEL (reference sequence). CDR3 size: 15 residues. CDR3 DNA: TGTGCCAGCAGCCAAGTATCCACAGGGGGAGGGACCCAGTACTTC. It specifies CASSQVSTGGGTQYF.

The chain joins TRBV20-1 to TRBJ1-5, with 7 positions matching TRBD1. CDR1 and CDR2 (germline): DFQATT, SNEGSKA (reference sequence). The CDR3 contains 17 residues. V lost 0 bases, J lost 0 bases, and 8 bases stayed unmatched. The CDR3 DNA reads as TGCAGTGCTAGAGAAAGGGGGCGAGTAGTTAGCAATCAGCCCCAGCATTTT. This encodes CSARERGRVVSNQPQHF.

The V gene is TRBV28, the J gene TRBJ1-6, with TRBD1 matching over 9 bases. Germline trimming cut 3 bases from V and 7 bases from J; bases unmatched to any gene: 25. The CDR3 covers 22 residues. CDR1 MDHEN and CDR2 SYDVKM come from the germline V gene. The CDR3 protein is CASSLFRLVRQGGSGRNSPLHF. CDR3 DNA sequence: TGTGCCAGCAGTTTGTTCCGTTTGGTCCGACAGGGGGGAAGTGGCAGGAATTCACCCCTCCACTTT.

V usage is TRBV2 and J usage is TRBJ2-5; D ambiguous. In germline, CDR1 is SNHLY, CDR2 FYNNEI. This CDR3 region has 17 residues. The V gene lost 2 bases and the J gene lost 0 bases, with 16 bases spanning the gap. CDR3 region: CASSEWSGSGYQETQYF. The CDR3 region has the DNA TGTGCCAGCAGTGAATGGTCGGGCAGTGGGTACCAAGAGACCCAGTACTTC.

The chain employs TRBV6-2 or TRBV6-3 and TRBJ1-4; D is undetermined. Germline CDR1 and CDR2: MNHEY and SVGEGT. Trimming removed 6 bases at V and 16 bases at J, with 18 bases between. The CDR3 totals 12 residues. CDR3 sequence: CASSPRSENPFF. In nucleotides, the CDR3 is TGTGCCAGCAGCCCGAGGTCAGAAAACCCGTTTTTT.

This clonotype was picked up a small number of times. The genes are TRBV6-2 or TRBV6-3 and TRBJ2-5; the D is unclear. CDR3 length equals 13 residues. CDR1 and CDR2 from the germline V gene are MNHEY and SVGEGT. Trimming stripped 8 bases from V and 4 bases from J, with 14 bases between. In DNA form, the CDR3 reads TGTGCCAGCGGGCCGGCCAGCACAGAGACCCAGTACTTC. Its translation: CASGPASTETQYF.